This T cell receptor (beta chain) was profiled in a study of blood T cells in healthy people across ages. Study background: About one barcoded beta molecule per two T cells was captured by template switching.

Healthy Caucasians from Russia aged roughly 6 to 100 served as donors. Per the germline V gene, CDR1 is MNHNY and CDR2 is SVGAGI (reference sequence). CDR3 length equals 15 residues. V was shortened by 0 bases and J by 0 bases, with 9 bases between the two germline ends. Whole-study results and caveats: A roughly linear fall in TCR beta diversity per million T cells was seen with increasing age.

The second PCR ran about 6 to 12 cycles with a sample-barcoded 5' primer and J-beta primers. Every individual sample yielded 2.5 million or more paired-end reads (each containing CDR3). A single record per CDR3 protein comes from TCRdb applying MiXCR to the 5' RACE reads. The profile shows roughly 930,000 distinct CDR3 sequences, 48% of them singletons. This clonotype was seen a handful of times. What it binds is unknown. This TCR came from a man younger than 40 in good health. The specimen was blood. The chain joins TRBV6-6 to TRBJ2-7, with D perhaps TRBD1 (5 bases). The CDR3 DNA follows: TGTGCCAGCAGTTACTCGACCCAGGGCTCCTACGAGCAGTACTTC. It encodes CASSYSTQGSYEQYF.